The entry below describes one T cell receptor beta chain. The antigen is not known. The record originates from a study of CXCR3-negative and CXCR3-positive naive CD8 T cells. General study findings and limits: For memory CD8+ cells diversity was much lower, but both naive subsets had comparably high diversity. CXCR3-positive naive cells carried more hydrophobic TRB CDR3s than CXCR3-negative naive cells did.

CDR1 is LGHNA and CDR2 is YSLEER in the germline V gene. CDR3 length: 15 amino acids. Carrying UMI labels, the TRB cDNA libraries were prepared through 5' RACE. TCRdb reprocessed the 5' RACE reads; each CDR3 protein has one entry and no DNA is given. The clone table shows 50,000 to 65,000 distinct CDR3 sequences, with the ten largest holding roughly 0.73%. Sequencing used naive CXCR3+ CD8+ T cells from blood. The subset is: CD45RO-CCR7+CD27+CD95- naive CD8+ T cells expressing CXCR3 (TNR3+). This TCR came from a human donor in good health. Some clones in this sample may be carry-over from other donors' samples. The genes are TRBV4-3 and TRBJ2-7; checking the TCRdb D call of TRBD1 is not possible without DNA. The CDR3 region is CASSQSSGTNYEQYF.